This TCR beta chain originates from a study of shared clonotypes between healthy human individuals (dated by TCRdb to the early 2020s). Background on the whole study: Two women and a few men aged 18 to 49 years were included in the cohort. For each donor, CD4 naive and CD4 memory were each run on three plates, CD8 naive on two plates, and CD8 memory on one plate. Blood TCR repertoires of several healthy adults were deeply sequenced to estimate repertoire size and the extent of clonotype sharing between individuals. Per donor, leukapheresis produced somewhere between about 0.94 and 9.5 billion PBMCs. Libraries were prepared and TCR repertoires were sequenced by different laboratories using diverse techniques, in order to increase sequencing depth and limit assay-specific biases.

Trimming removed 7 bases from V and 2 bases from J; the gene matches leave 9 bases unexplained. Measured from the cysteine to the phenylalanine, the CDR3 is 16 residues long. Only the CDR3 DNA stays, 48 bases, in frame from base 1. Per the germline V gene (reference sequence), LNHDA is the CDR1 and SQIVND is the CDR2. Comments on this clone: No antigen is known for it. No much larger clonotype is one base removed from it; base qualities were not supplied.

On the study overall, not on this receptor specifically: Because the study included only a small number of donors, the genetic and exposure-history diversity represented was limited. Clonotypes shared by all four sorted-subset donors showed higher generation probabilities than non-shared clonotypes. Incomplete sequencing was indicated by rarefaction of sorted-subset datasets, despite the large sequencing depth. Pairwise subsampling indicated that sequencing depth was expected to affect the degree of clonotype sharing among donors. Larger estimated clonotype richness was generally found for naive subsets than for memory subsets. Only blood was sampled, and tissue TCR repertoires likely differ from those in blood. Across several donors, around 5% of naive CD4, roughly 3.5% of naive CD8, around 2.5% of memory CD4, and 0.4% of memory CD8 clonotypes were shared.

Using the deep immunoSEQ assay, multiplex PCR amplified TCR CDR3 regions from genomic DNA. Extracted genomic DNA from each cell subset was spread evenly across all wells of several immunoSEQ 96-well plates, with each plate serving as a replicate. For sorted subsets, 150 to 200 ng genomic DNA, equal to about 30,000 T cell genomes, was loaded into each replicate PCR. Purified libraries were quantified with a Qubit 3.0 fluorometer, sized on a Bioanalyzer 2100, and re-quantified with the KAPA Library Quantification kit. Every immunoSEQ 96-well plate was sequenced on a separate single-read 150-cycle Illumina NextSeq 550 flow cell. The source study handled its data this way. Because only junctional sequences without quality scores were contained in the immunoSEQ output, filtering matching that applied to full-length reads could not be performed. Sequences were annotated with PyIR, a Python wrapper for IgBLAST v1.9, and V/J genes and CDR3 were assigned using IMGT germline references. Any read was removed if the V/J assignment was weak (E-value above 1e-6), the CDR3 was missing, or the read contained stop codons, out-of-frame junctions, or ambiguous translated residues. V3J clonotypes were defined by identical inferred V gene, J gene, and CDR3 amino acid sequence. Percentage overlap between repertoires was calculated by dividing the number of shared unique clonotypes by the size of the smaller repertoire. RTK rarefaction, the Chao1 estimator, and Recon v2.1 estimates of unobserved clonotypes were used to assess repertoire richness. For all TCRbeta clonotypes obtained by the gDNA method from a few donors, generation probabilities were computed with OLGA. Drawn from immuneACCESS, this table holds only the in-frame rearrangements with V and J called that TCRdb kept. Clones are partly lost; checked studies trace under half to an unresolved V gene and leave the rest unexplained. V, J and clone size reflect that table, while D and trimming were determined from the DNA. The sample table lists around 980,000 clones, around 78% of them with a count of one. 0.5% to 0.65% of the sample is held by the ten biggest clonotypes.

The donors were healthy, HIV-negative adults who had no recently reported acute infections or vaccinations. Only Caucasian adults living in Nashville, Tennessee, USA were represented among the donors. CD4+ T cells were enriched by magnetic negative selection; naive cells were then positively selected on CD45RA, and the negative fraction formed the memory subset. Blood was obtained by leukapheresis, after which PBMCs were separated by Ficoll-Histopaque density gradient centrifugation and cryopreserved in liquid nitrogen vapor phase. Purity and quantity of every magnetically sorted T cell population were checked by analytical flow cytometry. From each sorted fraction, genomic DNA was isolated and quantified by UV absorbance on a Nanodrop 2000c.

The chain is encoded by TRBV19 joined to TRBJ2-2; TRBD1 lines up with 8 middle nucleotides. Sequenced: memory CD4+ T cells from PBMCs. The intended sense of this specimen's cell subset or site label: CD45RA-negative fraction. The source is a young man in good health. Some clones in this sample may be carry-over from other donors' samples. CDR3 region: CASTRRTGRNTGELFF. The nucleotide sequence reads as follows: TGTGCCAGTACTAGGAGGACAGGGAGAAACACCGGGGAGCTGTTTTTT.